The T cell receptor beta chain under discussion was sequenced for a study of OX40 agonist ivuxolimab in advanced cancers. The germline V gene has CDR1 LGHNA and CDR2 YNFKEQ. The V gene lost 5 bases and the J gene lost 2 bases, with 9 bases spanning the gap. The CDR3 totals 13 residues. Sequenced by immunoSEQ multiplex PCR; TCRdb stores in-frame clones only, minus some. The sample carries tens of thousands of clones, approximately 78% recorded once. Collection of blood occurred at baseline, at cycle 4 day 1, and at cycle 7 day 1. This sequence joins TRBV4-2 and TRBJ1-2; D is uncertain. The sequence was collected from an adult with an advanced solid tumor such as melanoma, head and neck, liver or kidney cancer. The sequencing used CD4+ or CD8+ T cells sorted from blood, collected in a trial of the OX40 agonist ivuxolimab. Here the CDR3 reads CASSLSRNYGYTF. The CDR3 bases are TGTGCCAGCAGCTTGAGCAGAAACTATGGCTACACCTTC.